This passage covers 8 T cell receptor beta chains from one sample sequenced in a study of T cell responses to AZD1222 COVID-19 vaccine. The data were produced by immunoSEQ multiplex PCR, yet TCRdb's version contains in-frame clones alone and is incomplete. The sample lists roughly 150,000 clones; around 92% were seen once. The sample in question was peripheral blood, obtained 28 days after the second AZD1222 dose. All receptors come from an adult who received the AZD1222 COVID-19 vaccine.

The V and J genes are TRBV18 and TRBJ1-1; no definite D call. The V and J ends lost 2 bases and 0 bases respectively, with 7 bases between them. Germline lookup yields CDR1 KGHSH and CDR2 LQKENI. CDR3 length equals 14 residues. CDR3 region: CASSPNPVNTEAFF. DNA of the CDR3: TGTGCCAGCTCACCAAACCCAGTGAACACTGAAGCTTTCTTT.

V and J are TRBV30 and TRBJ2-4; the D call may be TRBD1 or TRBD2 (5 bases each). This CDR3 spans 12 amino acids. The V gene's germline CDR1 is GTSNPN and CDR2 SVGIG (reference sequence). Trimming shortened V by 1 base and J by 11 bases, and 12 bases separated the two germline ends. The CDR3 protein is CAWSAPGRLQYF. CDR3 DNA sequence: TGTGCCTGGAGTGCGCCGGGACGGCTTCAGTACTTC.

The chain recombines TRBV13 with TRBJ1-3; 7 bases are shared with TRBD1. Germline-derived CDR1 and CDR2 are PRHDT and FYEKMQ (reference sequence). The V gene end was trimmed by 6 bases and the J gene end by 4 bases; junction bases not matched to a gene: 12. The CDR3 sequence is 16 residues long. The CDR3 bases are TGTGCCAGCAGTCGGACAGGCGCAGGATCCGGAAACACCATATATTTT. This translates into CASSRTGAGSGNTIYF.

The chain couples TRBV5-6 to TRBJ2-1; possibly TRBD2 for D (5 bases). V was pared by 4 bases and J by 4 bases, with 9 bases between. Germline-derived CDR1 and CDR2 are SGHDT and YYEEEE. This CDR3 comprises 13 residues. CDR3 sequence reads: CASSPRGYNEQFF. The CDR3 DNA reads as TGTGCCAGCAGCCCACGGGGATACAATGAGCAGTTCTTC.

The V gene is TRBV2, the J gene TRBJ1-6, with a possible D match to TRBD1 (5 bases). CDR1 is SNHLY, CDR2 FYNNEI, per germline. V gave up 4 bases and J gave up 10 bases, with 11 bases separating them. This CDR3 is 13 amino acids long. CDR3 coding DNA: TGTGCCAGCAGTGCTAGCAGGGACTCACCCCTCCACTTT. Translating gives CASSASRDSPLHF.

V is TRBV5-8 and J is TRBJ1-2; tentative D call: TRBD1 (5 bases). This CDR3 has 13 residues. CDR1 and CDR2 (germline): SGHTS, YDEGEE. V lost 4 bases and J lost 6, with 13 bases in between. The CDR3 nucleotides read TGTGCCAGCAGCCCGCGCTGGGGCGATGGCTACACCTTC. It codes for CASSPRWGDGYTF.

This chain joins TRBV5-1 and TRBJ1-2; 7 bases are shared with TRBD1. CDR3 size: 13 residues. Germline CDR1 is SGHRS and CDR2 is YFSETQ. The J segment lost 4 bases and the V segment lost 4 bases, leaving 4 bases of the junction unmatched. This chain's CDR3 is CASSQGQSYGYTF. The CDR3 DNA is TGCGCCAGCAGCCAGGGACAGAGCTATGGCTACACCTTC.

The chain recombines TRBV2 with TRBJ2-7; 12 positions agree with TRBD2. J gave up 6 bases and V 2 bases, and 2 bases lay outside the gene matches. There are 14 residues in the CDR3. Germline assignment: CDR1 SNHLY and CDR2 FYNNEI. For the CDR3, the DNA is TGTGCCAGCAGTGAACGACTAGCGGGAGTCGAGCAGTACTTC. It encodes CASSERLAGVEQYF. Full variable domain (remainder filled in from reference TRBV2 and TRBJ2-7): EPEVTQTPSHQVTQMGQEVILRCVPISNHLYFYWYRQILGQKVEFLVSFYNNEISEKSEIFDDQFSVERPDGSNFTLKIRSTKLEDSAMYFCASSERLAGVEQYFGPGTRLTVT.